Listed here are 5 T cell receptor beta chains from one sample, sequenced in a study of shared clonotypes between healthy human individuals. Profiling relied on immunoSEQ multiplex PCR, and the TCRdb table lists in-frame clones only, not all of them. The table has more than 400,000 clones, over 70% seen once. Sequencing was carried out using PBMCs. The receptors were gathered from a woman in her 40s in good health. Some clones in this sample may be carry-over from other donors' samples.

This chain links TRBV5-1 with TRBJ1-4; D remains unclear. The CDR3 loop spans 15 amino acids. Germline values: CDR1 SGHRS, CDR2 YFSETQ. Trimming pared 0 bases from V and 3 bases from J, leaving 9 bases between. As DNA, the CDR3 is TGCGCCAGCAGCTTGGAGTCGGGGTCTAATGAAAAACTGTTTTTT. Protein product: CASSLESGSNEKLFF.

The sample holds many counts of this clone. The chain links TRBV7-2 to TRBJ2-2, with a possible D match to TRBD1 (6 bases). Germline CDR1 is SGHTA and CDR2 is FQGNSA. Trimming removed 2 bases at V and 1 base at J, with 8 bases between. This CDR3 contains 15 residues. The CDR3 spells CASSLLTGNTGELFF. The CDR3 DNA follows: TGTGCCAGCAGCTTATTGACAGGGAACACCGGGGAGCTGTTTTTT.

This clone has just one count. V gene TRBV19 combines with J gene TRBJ2-1; D uncertain. Deletions cut 8 bases from V and 1 base from J, with 9 bases between. The V gene's germline CDR1 is LNHDA and CDR2 SQIVND (reference sequence). CDR3 length: 13 residues. The CDR3 protein is CASSSRSYNEQFF. The CDR3 nucleotides read TGTGCCAGTTCATCGCGGTCCTACAATGAGCAGTTCTTC.

About this clone itself: This is likely an artifact of a read error, given a far larger clone one base away. This CDR3 is also generated by other DNA sequences in the sample. The chain recombines TRBV6-5 with TRBJ2-2, with 7 bases aligning to TRBD1. V trimming: 7 bases; J trimming: 7 bases; junction bases outside the gene matches: 9. This CDR3 is 14 amino acids long. CDR1 and CDR2 from the germline V gene are MNHEY and SVGAGI. The CDR3 DNA is TGTGCCAGCACCCCTGACAGGGCCAGCGGGGAGCTGTTTTTT. Its translation: CASTPDRASGELFF.

V and J are TRBV4-3 and TRBJ1-1, with unresolved D. The CDR3 is 17 residues long. Trimming shortened V by 0 bases and J by 1 base, and 15 bases separated the two germline ends. The germline V gene encodes CDR1 LGHNA and CDR2 YSLEER. The CDR3, as DNA: TGCGCCAGCAGCCAAGATTCAGGAGGTTTCGGGAACACTGAAGCTTTCTTT. Translating gives CASSQDSGGFGNTEAFF.